The clone carrying this T cell receptor (beta chain) appeared a few times. Its specificity is unknown. These data originate in a study of T cells in Graves' hyperthyroidism and ophthalmopathy. Study-level results: A model of 13 V-J features distinguished ophthalmopathy from stable hyperthyroidism.

RNA transcripts served as the template for amplifying TCR beta CDR3 regions. The HTBI set primed first-round TCR CDR3 RT-PCR. TCRdb redid the calling of the multiplex PCR reads with MiXCR, one entry per CDR3 protein. The sample records a few hundred thousand distinct CDR3 sequences, 15% to 20% being singletons. The ends lost 4 bases at V and 5 bases at J; junction bases unmatched: 10. CDR1 and CDR2 from the germline V gene are SGHVS and FNYEAQ. The CDR3 is 15 amino acids. The chain carries TRBV7-6 and TRBJ2-5; 7 bases fit TRBD2. This TCR came from a man younger than 35 with Graves' ophthalmopathy. Sequencing was carried out using blood. CDR3 DNA sequence: TGTGCCAGCAGCTCCCAAGGAGCGGGGTGGGAGACCCAGTACTTC. Protein sequence: CASSSQGAGWETQYF. The full variable domain, rest sourced from reference TRBV7-6 and TRBJ2-5, is GAGVSQSPRYKVTKRGQDVALRCDPISGHVSLYWYRQALGQGPEFLTYFNYEAQQDKSGLPNDRFSAERPEGSISTLTIQRTEQRDSAMYRCASSSQGAGWETQYFGPGTRLLVL.